This TCR beta chain was identified during a study of cytomegalovirus exposure and HLA in healthy donors listed by TCRdb under 2017. Looking at the study overall: According to a later analysis, the 120 or so validation repertoires were produced on the same platform as the roughly 720 repertoires of the first cohort. The study combined high-throughput TCR immunosequencing, statistical association of individual TCRs with disease status, and machine learning to predict cytomegalovirus infection status. The study aimed to test whether signatures of past pathogen exposure could be identified by cataloging public T cell receptors. Besides the first cohort of about 730 subjects, a separate validation cohort made up of around 120 different subjects was used. What the study reported, not specific to this receptor: A total of roughly 160 TCR beta chains were listed by the study as associated with cytomegalovirus. The validation cohort had no HLA typing available for a later analysis, so co-occurrence within that cohort was assessed over all 120 or so repertoires. Most TCR sequences were observed very rarely across donors, whereas some public TCRs were present in many individuals. In vitro tests confirmed that three of the cytomegalovirus-associated TCR beta chains recognize cytomegalovirus antigens. Subsequent analysis determined that TCRs grouped into clusters in the first cohort also showed a tendency toward co-occurrence across the 90 to 150 validation repertoires, and approximately 94% of cluster scores exceeded 0. According to the authors, the approach could potentially be generalized to other disease states and immunological phenotypes. The classifier was reported to diagnose cytomegalovirus status with high specificity and sensitivity in both the original and validation cohorts.

Separate from the approximately 670-subject first cohort, the validation cohort of 120 subjects was the group to which the donors belonged. Taken from cysteine to phenylalanine, the CDR3 has 13 residues. Only the CDR3 DNA stays, 39 bases, in frame from base 1. V and J are truncated by 5 bases and 2 bases respectively, leaving an intervening sequence of 9 bases. In the germline V gene, CDR1 corresponds to SGHRS and CDR2 to YFSETQ. A remark on this clone: Its cognate antigen has yet to be identified. No much larger clone is present one base from it, and per-base qualities are unavailable.

The library was obtained by the immunoSEQ multiplex PCR assay. As for the authors' bioinformatics: A statistical classification framework was built for diagnosing cytomegalovirus status from the catalog of TCR beta chain sequences. The immuneACCESS repertoire file appears here via TCRdb, limited to in-frame rearrangements. These files lack a portion of the clones; in checked studies, under half of the deficit traces to unresolved V genes, and the cause of the others is not known. The DNA was the basis for D and trimming; V, J and clone size are from that table. The sample table shows 55,000 to 80,000 clones, and 85% to 95% are seen once. Clones ranked in the top ten supply around 7% of the sample.

The chain employs TRBV5-1 and TRBJ2-3; TRBD1 is possibly the D segment (6 matching bases). The sample comprised PBMCs. This receptor was identified in a woman aged 18-29 years in good health and CMV-seropositive. The nucleotides are TGCGCCAGCAGACAGGGCAACACAGATACGCAGTATTTT. Its protein reads: CASRQGNTDTQYF.